This T cell receptor (beta chain) was retrieved from a study of blood T cell repertoires in COVID-19. This clone was seen a single time. Grouping used clinical history reported by participants in a survey and questionnaire. Here immunoSEQ multiplex PCR was the method, and the copy in TCRdb shows in-frame clones only, minus some. The table includes 180,000 or so clones, over 80% detected once. V shed 3 bases, J shed 3 bases, and the junction held 5 bases outside the gene matches. The germline CDR1 and CDR2 sequences are SGHRS and YFSETQ. CDR3 length: 14 amino acids. Sequenced input: PBMCs or T cells enriched from blood (not recorded which). The TCR sequence derives from a woman between 50 and 59 years old who had recovered from COVID-19. This sequence joins TRBV5-1 and TRBJ1-2, with 7 bases fitting TRBD1. CDR3 DNA sequence: TGCGCCAGCAGCTCGGACAGGCTCGACTATGGCTACACCTTC. Its protein product is CASSSDRLDYGYTF.